Presented here are 9 T cell receptor beta chains from one specimen sequenced in a study of T cells in localized non-small cell lung cancer. TCRdb's table, derived via immunoSEQ multiplex PCR, lists solely in-frame clones and lacks some. The sample carries roughly 14,000 clones, 87% recorded once. Specimen: peripheral blood mononuclear cells, collected before any cancer treatment. These receptors were collected from a male donor aged 60 or over with stage II lung adenocarcinoma.

The V call is TRBV5-1, the J call TRBJ2-2, with D possibly matching TRBD2 (6 bases). V shed 4 bases and J shed 1 base, with 14 bases lying between them. Per germline, CDR1 SGHRS and CDR2 YFSETQ. The CDR3 is made up of 16 amino acids. CDR3: CASSRWGAGNTGELFF. The CDR3 coding sequence is TGCGCCAGCAGCAGGTGGGGAGCGGGGAACACCGGGGAGCTGTTTTTT.

The chain has TRBV5-1 and TRBJ2-1, with TRBD1 matching 7 bases. Trimming took 2 bases from V and 12 from J; bases not matched to a gene: 8. The CDR3 spans 13 residues. Per the germline V gene, CDR1 is SGHRS and CDR2 is YFSETQ. The CDR3 protein is CASSFRDSMTQFF. In nucleotides, the CDR3 is TGCGCCAGCAGCTTCCGGGACAGCATGACGCAGTTCTTC.

V and J are TRBV6-5 and TRBJ2-5, with 10 positions matching TRBD1. TRBJ2-7 matches the DNA end more closely, so the J call is doubtful. The CDR3 loop spans 15 amino acids. The germline V gene encodes CDR1 MNHEY and CDR2 SVGAGI. Here the CDR3 reads CASRLGQGGPYEQYF. The CDR3 nucleotides read TGTGCCAGCAGATTAGGACAGGGGGGTCCCTACGAGCAGTACTTC.

The chain carries TRBV27 and TRBJ1-5; D is perhaps TRBD1 (6 bases). The CDR3 is 16 residues long. Between the trimmed V and J ends, which lost 5 bases and 0 bases, there was a span of 14 bases. Germline assignment: CDR1 MNHEY and CDR2 SMNVEV (reference sequence). CDR3: CASSPLARGSNQPQHF. Written as DNA, the CDR3 is TGTGCCAGCAGTCCCCTCGCCAGGGGTAGCAATCAGCCCCAGCATTTT.

The V and J genes are TRBV11-2 and TRBJ2-2; possible D gene TRBD1, 5 bases. Germline CDR1 is SGHAT and CDR2 is FQNNGV. The germline V and J ends were trimmed by 5 bases and 2 bases, with 9 bases remaining between them. CDR3 length equals 14 residues. CDR3 sequence reads: CASSQGRNTGELFF. The DNA of the CDR3 is TGTGCCAGCAGCCAGGGCCGAAACACCGGGGAGCTGTTTTTT.

V and J are TRBV18 and TRBJ2-1; TRBD2 agrees at 11 bases. The CDR3 has 15 residues. The germline V gene encodes CDR1 KGHSH and CDR2 LQKENI. The V and J ends lost 3 bases and 7 bases, in that order; junction bases with no gene match: 5. CDR3 sequence reads: CASSPSSGRSNEQFF. The DNA of the CDR3 is TGTGCCAGCTCACCCTCTAGCGGGAGGTCTAATGAGCAGTTCTTC. The full variable domain, its missing parts supplied by reference TRBV18 and TRBJ2-1, is NAGVMQNPRHLVRRRGQEARLRCSPMKGHSHVYWYRQLPEEGLKFMVYLQKENIIDESGMPKERFSAEFPKEGPSILRIQQVVRGDSAAYFCASSPSSGRSNEQFFGPGTRLTVL.

The chain employs TRBV18 and TRBJ2-5; D remains ambiguous. CDR3 length equals 11 residues. Trimming took off 3 bases at V and 5 bases at J, with 4 bases between the two ends. The germline V gene has CDR1 KGHSH and CDR2 LQKENI. The CDR3 DNA reads TGTGCCAGCTCACCCGGGGAGACCCAGTACTTC. Its translation: CASSPGETQYF.

The chain links TRBV5-5 to TRBJ2-1; D might be TRBD1 (6 bases). The CDR3 is made up of 15 amino acids. V gave up 0 bases and J gave up 5 bases, with 12 bases separating them. Germline CDR1 reads SGHKS; CDR2 reads YYEKEE (reference sequence). CDR3 in amino acids: CASSLAGQPHNEQFF. The CDR3 bases are TGTGCCAGCAGCTTGGCCGGACAGCCCCACAATGAGCAGTTCTTC.

The chain has TRBV6-1 and TRBJ1-5; 7 positions match TRBD1. CDR3 length: 16 residues. Germline CDR1 is MNHNS and CDR2 is SASEGT. J was trimmed by 2 bases and V by 1 base; bases with no gene match: 5. CDR3 sequence reads: CASSEGTQGRNQPQHF. The CDR3 DNA is TGTGCCAGCAGTGAAGGGACACAGGGGCGCAATCAGCCCCAGCATTTT.